These 3 T cell receptor beta chains were all obtained from the same sample, sequenced in a study of shared clonotypes between healthy human individuals. Clones were read by immunoSEQ multiplex PCR, and TCRdb kept only the in-frame ones, dropping some. The data hold some 240,000 clones, with 65% to 70% observed a single time. Sequenced sample: memory CD4+ T cells sorted from blood. Specified subset: CD45RA-negative fraction. These receptors came from a man under 40 in good health.

In this sample, this clone turned up once. This sequence joins TRBV6-5 and TRBJ2-7; a weak D match, TRBD2 (6 bases). Germline V lookup: CDR1 MNHEY, CDR2 SVGAGI. Between the trimmed V and J ends, which lost 4 bases and 0 bases, there was a span of 10 bases. The CDR3 contains 14 residues. CDR3 protein: CASSSPGGSYEQYF. DNA of the CDR3: TGTGCCAGCAGTTCCCCCGGGGGCTCCTACGAGCAGTACTTC.

The V gene is TRBV4-3, the J gene TRBJ2-1, with D possibly TRBD2 on 6 matching bases. Germline V lookup: CDR1 LGHNA, CDR2 YSLEER. Trimming left V 5 bases short and J 7 bases short, with 12 bases between. The CDR3 sequence is 13 residues long. As DNA, the CDR3 is TGCGCCAGCAGCGAGGGACTTTGGAATGAGCAGTTCTTC. Translation: CASSEGLWNEQFF.

This clone was detected a few times. The chain combines TRBV2 with TRBJ1-1; D unclear. Trimming took 2 bases from V and 0 from J, leaving 4 bases between them. Germline values: CDR1 SNHLY, CDR2 FYNNEI. This CDR3 is built from 13 residues. In DNA, the CDR3 is TGTGCCAGCAGTGAACCCCTGAACACTGAAGCTTTCTTT. This gives the protein CASSEPLNTEAFF. The entire variable domain, with the rest obtained from reference TRBV2 and TRBJ1-1, is as follows: EPEVTQTPSHQVTQMGQEVILRCVPISNHLYFYWYRQILGQKVEFLVSFYNNEISEKSEIFDDQFSVERPDGSNFTLKIRSTKLEDSAMYFCASSEPLNTEAFFGQGTRLTVV.